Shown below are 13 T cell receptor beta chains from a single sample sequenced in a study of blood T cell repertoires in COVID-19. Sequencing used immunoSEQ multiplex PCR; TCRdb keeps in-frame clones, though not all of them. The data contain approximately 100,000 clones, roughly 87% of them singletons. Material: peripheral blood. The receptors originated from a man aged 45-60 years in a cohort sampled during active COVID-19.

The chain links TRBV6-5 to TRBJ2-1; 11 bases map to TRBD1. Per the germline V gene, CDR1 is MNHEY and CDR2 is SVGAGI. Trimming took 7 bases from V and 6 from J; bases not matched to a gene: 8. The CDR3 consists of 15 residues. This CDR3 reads CASILGTGGGNEQFF. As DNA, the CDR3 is TGTGCCAGCATCCTTGGGACAGGGGGAGGCAATGAGCAGTTCTTC.

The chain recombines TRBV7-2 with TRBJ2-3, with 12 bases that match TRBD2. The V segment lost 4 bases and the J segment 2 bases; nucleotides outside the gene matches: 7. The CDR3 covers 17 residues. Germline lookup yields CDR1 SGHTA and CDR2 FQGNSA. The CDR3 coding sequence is TGTGCCAGCAGCTACCGGACTAGCGGGGTAGACACAGATACGCAGTATTTT. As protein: CASSYRTSGVDTDTQYF.

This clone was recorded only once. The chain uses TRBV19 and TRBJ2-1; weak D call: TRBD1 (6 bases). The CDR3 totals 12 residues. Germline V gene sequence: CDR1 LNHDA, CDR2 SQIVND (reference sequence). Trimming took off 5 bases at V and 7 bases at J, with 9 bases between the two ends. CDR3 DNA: TGTGCCAGTAGTCGGACAGCTAATGAGCAGTTCTTC. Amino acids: CASSRTANEQFF.

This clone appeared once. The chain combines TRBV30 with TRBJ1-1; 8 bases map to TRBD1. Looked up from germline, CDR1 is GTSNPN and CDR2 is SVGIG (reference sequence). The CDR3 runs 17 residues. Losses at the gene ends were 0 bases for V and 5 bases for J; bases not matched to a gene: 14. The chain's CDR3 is CAWSVQGQGARRTEAFF. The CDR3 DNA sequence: TGTGCCTGGAGTGTACAGGGCCAGGGGGCTCGAAGGACTGAAGCTTTCTTT.

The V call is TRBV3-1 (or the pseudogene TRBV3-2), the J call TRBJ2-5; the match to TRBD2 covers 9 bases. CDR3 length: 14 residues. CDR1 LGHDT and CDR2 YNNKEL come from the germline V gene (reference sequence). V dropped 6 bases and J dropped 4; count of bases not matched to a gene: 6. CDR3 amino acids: CASSRAGGGETQYF. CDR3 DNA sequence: TGTGCCAGCAGTCGAGCGGGGGGAGGAGAGACCCAGTACTTC.

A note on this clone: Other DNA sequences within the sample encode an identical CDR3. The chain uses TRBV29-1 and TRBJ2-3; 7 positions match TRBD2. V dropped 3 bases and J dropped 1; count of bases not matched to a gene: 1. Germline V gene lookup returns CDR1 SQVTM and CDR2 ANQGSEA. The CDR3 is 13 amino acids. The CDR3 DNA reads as TGCAGCGTTGACCGGGGGGGCACAGATACGCAGTATTTT. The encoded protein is CSVDRGGTDTQYF.

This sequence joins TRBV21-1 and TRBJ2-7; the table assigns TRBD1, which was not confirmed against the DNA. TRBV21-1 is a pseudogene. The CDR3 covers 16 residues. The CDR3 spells CASSKAPQGATYEQYV. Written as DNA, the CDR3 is TGTGCCAGCAGCAAAGCGCCCCAGGGGGCCACCTACGAGCAGTACGTC.

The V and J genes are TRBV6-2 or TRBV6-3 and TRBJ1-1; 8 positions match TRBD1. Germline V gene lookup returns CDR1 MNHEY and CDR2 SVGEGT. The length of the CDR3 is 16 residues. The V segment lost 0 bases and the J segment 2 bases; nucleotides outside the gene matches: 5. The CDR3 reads CASSYSQGALNTEAFF. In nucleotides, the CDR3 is TGTGCCAGCAGTTACTCGCAGGGGGCGCTTAACACTGAAGCTTTCTTT.

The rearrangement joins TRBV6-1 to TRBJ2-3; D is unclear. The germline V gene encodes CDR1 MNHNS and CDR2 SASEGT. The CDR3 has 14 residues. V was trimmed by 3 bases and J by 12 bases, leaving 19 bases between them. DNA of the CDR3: TGTGCCAGCAGTGATTACGCCGTTCAGGAATTTCAGTATTTT. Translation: CASSDYAVQEFQYF.

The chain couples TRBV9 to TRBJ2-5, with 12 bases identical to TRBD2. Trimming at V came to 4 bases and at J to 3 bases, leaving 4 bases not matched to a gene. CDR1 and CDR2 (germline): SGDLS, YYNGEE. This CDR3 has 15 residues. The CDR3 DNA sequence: TGTGCCAGCAGCACTAGCGGGGGGTTAAAAGAGACCCAGTACTTC. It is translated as CASSTSGGLKETQYF.

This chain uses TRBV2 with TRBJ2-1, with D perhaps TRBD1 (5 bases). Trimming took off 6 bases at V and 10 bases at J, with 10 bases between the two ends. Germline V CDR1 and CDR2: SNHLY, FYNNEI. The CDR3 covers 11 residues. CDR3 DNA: TGTGCCAGCAGGGAGACAGTGGAGCAGTTCTTC. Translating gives CASRETVEQFF. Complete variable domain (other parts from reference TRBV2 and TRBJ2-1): EPEVTQTPSHQVTQMGQEVILRCVPISNHLYFYWYRQILGQKVEFLVSFYNNEISEKSEIFDDQFSVERPDGSNFTLKIRSTKLEDSAMYFCASRETVEQFFGPGTRLTVL.

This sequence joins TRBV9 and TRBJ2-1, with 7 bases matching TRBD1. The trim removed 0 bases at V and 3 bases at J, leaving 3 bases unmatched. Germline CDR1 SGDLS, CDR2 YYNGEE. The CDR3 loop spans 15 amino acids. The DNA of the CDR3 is TGTGCCAGCAGCGTAGTACAGGGGAGCTACAATGAGCAGTTCTTC. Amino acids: CASSVVQGSYNEQFF.

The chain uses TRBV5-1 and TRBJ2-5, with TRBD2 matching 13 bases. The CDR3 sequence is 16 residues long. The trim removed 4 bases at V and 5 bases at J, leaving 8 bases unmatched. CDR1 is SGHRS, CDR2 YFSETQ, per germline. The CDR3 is CASSPGTSGARETQYF. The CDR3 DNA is TGCGCCAGCAGCCCTGGGACTAGCGGGGCTCGGGAGACCCAGTACTTC. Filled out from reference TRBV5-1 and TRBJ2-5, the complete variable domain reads KAGVTQTPRYLIKTRGQQVTLSCSPISGHRSVSWYQQTPGQGLQFLFEYFSETQRNKGNFPGRFSGRQFSNSRSEMNVSTLELGDSALYLCASSPGTSGARETQYFGPGTRLLVL.